A selection of T cell receptor beta chains follows, all from one sample in a study of T cell responses to AZD1222 COVID-19 vaccine. Assay used: immunoSEQ multiplex PCR; TCRdb lists only in-frame clones, some missing. The sample records about 140,000 clones, more than 80% being singletons. The sample was peripheral blood, taken on day 0 of AZD1222 vaccination. Every receptor here comes from an adult in good health. Each CDR3 is given without its conserved first and last residue. Fields, in order: V gene, CDR3 length, J gene, clone size, CDR3 protein. Size tells how often a clone was seen (once, few, many) or the class of an expanded clone, and some rows leave it out.

V gene: TRBV19
CDR3 length: 11
J gene: TRBJ1-3
clone size: -
CDR3 protein: ASRWVSGNTIY

V gene: TRBV5-1
CDR3 length: 12
J gene: TRBJ2-4
clone size: -
CDR3 protein: ASSLSTGENIQY

V gene: TRBV28
CDR3 length: 11
J gene: TRBJ1-5
clone size: -
CDR3 protein: ASRTGGNQPQH

V gene: TRBV6-5
CDR3 length: 14
J gene: TRBJ2-5
clone size: -
CDR3 protein: ASSYRGGSSQETQY

V gene: TRBV28
CDR3 length: 12
J gene: TRBJ2-7
clone size: -
CDR3 protein: ASSAGFGVYEQY

V gene: TRBV27
CDR3 length: 14
J gene: TRBJ2-1
clone size: -
CDR3 protein: ASKGFGTSQDNEQF

V gene: TRBV7-3
CDR3 length: 13
J gene: TRBJ1-6
clone size: -
CDR3 protein: ASSAGDRRNSPLH

V gene: TRBV7-9
CDR3 length: 12
J gene: TRBJ2-1
clone size: -
CDR3 protein: ASTGQGMGNEQF

V gene: TRBV5-6
CDR3 length: 11
J gene: TRBJ2-7
clone size: -
CDR3 protein: ASSRQLFYEQY

V gene: TRBV6-5
CDR3 length: 11
J gene: TRBJ1-2
clone size: -
CDR3 protein: ASSGTGAYGYT

V gene: TRBV5-6
CDR3 length: 12
J gene: TRBJ2-7
clone size: -
CDR3 protein: ASTRTGTAWEQY

V gene: TRBV18
CDR3 length: 11
J gene: TRBJ1-2
clone size: -
CDR3 protein: ASSRWDRDGYT

V gene: TRBV7-9
CDR3 length: 17
J gene: TRBJ2-6
clone size: -
CDR3 protein: ASSLVRVSHLSGANVLT

V gene: TRBV4-3
CDR3 length: 12
J gene: TRBJ1-2
clone size: -
CDR3 protein: ASSQGRGDYGYT

V gene: TRBV4-3
CDR3 length: 12
J gene: TRBJ1-2
clone size: -
CDR3 protein: ASSQDLGNYGYT

V gene: TRBV4-2
CDR3 length: 14
J gene: TRBJ1-1
clone size: few
CDR3 protein: ASSQEQGNMNTEAF

V gene: TRBV6-2/TRBV6-3
CDR3 length: 10
J gene: TRBJ2-7
clone size: -
CDR3 protein: ASSNQGYEQY

V gene: TRBV14
CDR3 length: 13
J gene: TRBJ2-5
clone size: -
CDR3 protein: ASSQGYIARETQY

V gene: TRBV2
CDR3 length: 13
J gene: TRBJ2-5
clone size: -
CDR3 protein: ASKRGAAGRETQY

V gene: TRBV6-5
CDR3 length: 12
J gene: TRBJ2-3
clone size: -
CDR3 protein: ASSKRQFTDTQY

V gene: TRBV5-5
CDR3 length: 12
J gene: TRBJ2-7
clone size: once
CDR3 protein: ASSPGSGSYEQY

V gene: TRBV25-1
CDR3 length: 16
J gene: TRBJ2-6
clone size: many
CDR3 protein: ASSEEGGSNSGANVLT

V gene: TRBV7-2
CDR3 length: 11
J gene: TRBJ1-5
clone size: -
CDR3 protein: ASSLTGNQPQH

V gene: TRBV6-5
CDR3 length: 13
J gene: TRBJ1-6
clone size: -
CDR3 protein: ASSSLQLYNSPLH

V gene: TRBV9
CDR3 length: 11
J gene: TRBJ1-1
clone size: -
CDR3 protein: ASSVERGTEAF

V gene: TRBV24-1
CDR3 length: 11
J gene: TRBJ1-3
clone size: -
CDR3 protein: ATSDSLENTIY

V gene: TRBV5-5
CDR3 length: 13
J gene: TRBJ2-7
clone size: -
CDR3 protein: ASSATGQGGGEQY

V gene: TRBV19
CDR3 length: 12
J gene: TRBJ2-7
clone size: -
CDR3 protein: ASSTGTGAYEQY

V gene: TRBV11-2
CDR3 length: 13
J gene: TRBJ2-7
clone size: -
CDR3 protein: ASSFNRELTYEQY

V gene: TRBV7-9
CDR3 length: 9
J gene: TRBJ2-3
clone size: -
CDR3 protein: ASSLSVTQY

V gene: TRBV4-2
CDR3 length: 14
J gene: TRBJ1-3
clone size: -
CDR3 protein: ASSQDPGGAGNTIY

V gene: TRBV7-9
CDR3 length: 13
J gene: TRBJ1-6
clone size: few
CDR3 protein: ASSSRTGVESPLH

V gene: TRBV7-2
CDR3 length: 14
J gene: TRBJ1-6
clone size: -
CDR3 protein: ASSPILAPKGSPLH

V gene: TRBV6-5
CDR3 length: 12
J gene: TRBJ1-2
clone size: -
CDR3 protein: ASSYSGGNYGYT

V gene: TRBV5-1
CDR3 length: 11
J gene: TRBJ1-2
clone size: -
CDR3 protein: ASSLFTMDGYT

V gene: TRBV18
CDR3 length: 15
J gene: TRBJ1-5
clone size: -
CDR3 protein: ASSPGLGGNSNQPQH

V gene: TRBV7-6
CDR3 length: 13
J gene: TRBJ2-1
clone size: -
CDR3 protein: ASSLADYSYNEQF

V gene: TRBV24-1
CDR3 length: 14
J gene: TRBJ2-1
clone size: -
CDR3 protein: ATSDTRGQGHNEQF

V gene: TRBV2
CDR3 length: 12
J gene: TRBJ2-7
clone size: -
CDR3 protein: ASSEQGEFYEQY